The entry that follows covers one TCR beta chain sequence. As handled by the study authors: Amplification from reference gene primers served as the basis for estimated nucleated cell counts. The repertoire was sequenced with immunoSEQ multiplex PCR; TCRdb's copy has only in-frame clones and lacks some. The V and J calls and clone size come from that table; D and trimming were worked out from the DNA. The sample carries about 190,000 clones, around 91% recorded once. The CDR3 totals 16 residues. The germline V and J ends were trimmed by 0 bases and 0 bases, with 9 bases remaining between them. In germline, CDR1 is MNHEY, CDR2 SMNVEV (reference sequence). This entry comes from a study of blood T cell repertoires in COVID-19. About the research overall: The origin of the acute and convalescent COVID-19 samples was the United States, Italy and Spain. PBMCs, B-cell-depleted T cells, or T cells provided the cDNA or gDNA that made up the material.

The rearrangement uses TRBV27 and TRBJ1-3, with no clear D. Sequencing was carried out using peripheral blood. The TCR sequence derives from a man between 50 and 59 years old with acute or convalescent COVID-19. The CDR3 nucleotides read TGTGCCAGCAGTTTATCGGTCCGGGGCTCTGGAAACACCATATATTTT. Translating it yields CASSLSVRGSGNTIYF.